This is a list of T cell receptor beta chains from one sample in a study of T cell repertoires in cytomegalovirus infection. TCRdb re-analysed the reads in MiXCR, keeping a single row per CDR3 protein. The table has hundreds of thousands of distinct CDR3 sequences, 17% seen once. Material: PBMCs. These receptors were taken from a human donor in good health (CMV status not recorded). Some clones in this sample may be carry-over from other donors' samples. Both conserved end residues are part of each CDR3. A D gene is named only where the DNA matches it firmly. Clone size is shown for a subset of rows, as once, few, many or a class of expanded clone.

V: TRBV7-2
size: many
J: TRBJ2-5
D: TRBD2
CDR3: CASSLGLAGVQETQYF
DNA: TGTGCCAGCAGCTTAGGACTAGCGGGGGTCCAAGAGACCCAGTACTTC

V: TRBV6-1
size: -
J: TRBJ2-3
D: TRBD1
CDR3: CASRLTGTGLTDTQYF
DNA: TGTGCCAGCCGACTAACCGGGACAGGCCTCACAGATACGCAGTATTTT

V: TRBV28
size: -
J: TRBJ1-5
D: -
CDR3: CASSLSRYNQPQHF
DNA: TGTGCCAGCAGTTTATCCAGGTACAATCAGCCCCAGCATTTT

V: TRBV19
size: -
J: TRBJ2-1
D: TRBD2
CDR3: CASSGGGLAGGVSYNEQFF
DNA: TGTGCCAGTAGTGGTGGGGGGCTAGCGGGGGGCGTTTCCTACAATGAGCAGTTCTTC

V: TRBV18
size: -
J: TRBJ2-3
D: -
CDR3: CASSPSPNTDTQYF
DNA: TGTGCCAGCTCACCATCTCCGAATACAGATACGCAGTATTTT

V: TRBV20-1
size: -
J: TRBJ2-1
D: TRBD2
CDR3: CSAPTSLAGGPAYNEQFF
DNA: TGCAGTGCCCCCACTTCGCTAGCGGGGGGCCCCGCCTACAATGAGCAGTTCTTC

V: TRBV12-3/TRBV12-4
size: many
J: TRBJ2-7
D: TRBD1
CDR3: CASRTGTGVSYEQYF
DNA: TGTGCCAGCAGGACCGGGACAGGGGTTTCCTACGAGCAGTACTTC

V: TRBV7-9
size: -
J: TRBJ1-1
D: -
CDR3: CASSRTTGLKIEAFF
DNA: TGTGCCAGCAGCCGAACGACAGGCCTTAAGATTGAAGCTTTCTTT

V: TRBV19
size: -
J: TRBJ1-4
D: -
CDR3: CASRVGGTDEKLFF
DNA: TGTGCCAGCAGGGTCGGTGGGACGGATGAAAAACTGTTTTTT

V: TRBV20-1
size: -
J: TRBJ2-5
D: TRBD2
CDR3: CSAPRASGGQETQYF
DNA: TGCAGTGCACCCAGGGCGAGCGGGGGGCAAGAGACCCAGTACTTC

V: TRBV4-1
size: -
J: TRBJ2-4
D: -
CDR3: CASSQDLLYVGTAKNIQYF
DNA: TGCGCCAGCAGCCAAGATTTGCTATACGTCGGTACGGCCAAAAACATTCAGTACTTC

V: TRBV7-8
size: many
J: TRBJ2-3
D: TRBD2
CDR3: CASSSRLAGSTDTQYF
DNA: TGTGCCAGCAGCTCCCGACTAGCGGGGAGCACAGATACGCAGTATTTT

V: TRBV7-2
size: many
J: TRBJ1-2
D: -
CDR3: CASSLASTASRYGYTF
DNA: TGTGCCAGCAGCTTAGCGTCGACAGCCTCCCGCTATGGCTACACCTTC

V: TRBV5-6
size: many
J: TRBJ1-5
D: TRBD1
CDR3: CASSSRQGLSNQPQHF
DNA: TGTGCCAGCAGCTCACGACAGGGTTTGAGCAATCAGCCCCAGCATTTT

V: TRBV12-3/TRBV12-4
size: few
J: TRBJ2-2
D: -
CDR3: CASTLGAANTGELFF
DNA: TGTGCCAGCACCCTGGGGGCAGCGAACACCGGGGAGCTGTTTTTT

V: TRBV7-2
size: many
J: TRBJ1-1
D: -
CDR3: CASSQSAGGWDTEAFF
DNA: TGTGCCAGCAGTCAATCCGCGGGGGGGTGGGACACTGAAGCTTTCTTT

V: TRBV28
size: many
J: TRBJ1-1
D: -
CDR3: CASSLLGRDTEAFF
DNA: TGTGCCAGCAGTTTATTAGGTCGGGACACCGAAGCTTTCTTT

V: TRBV20-1
size: -
J: TRBJ2-7
D: TRBD1
CDR3: CSARAGTGGSEQYF
DNA: TGCAGTGCTAGAGCCGGGACAGGGGGCTCCGAGCAGTACTTC

V: TRBV6-1
size: many
J: TRBJ2-1
D: TRBD2
CDR3: CASSELAGDYNEQFF
DNA: TGTGCCAGCAGTGAGCTAGCGGGTGATTACAATGAGCAGTTCTTC

V: TRBV7-9
size: few
J: TRBJ1-2
D: -
CDR3: CASSLGLGPKRLYGYTF
DNA: TGTGCCAGCAGCTTAGGACTCGGGCCCAAGAGACTCTATGGCTACACCTTC